This T cell receptor beta chain was profiled in a study of human T cells and chemical hapten exposure. The CDR3 runs to 14 residues. Germline V gives CDR1 SGHTA, CDR2 FQGTGA. With 5 bases clipped from V and 5 bases from J, the junction kept 6 bases outside the gene matches. This clonotype was recorded at least ten times. TCRdb re-called the RACE reads through MiXCR, storing one row per CDR3 protein. The sample yields tens of thousands of distinct CDR3 sequences, approximately 10% seen once. Indicated time point: pre-sensitization, week 0. As to treatment: therapeutic diphenylcyclopropenone sensitization with weekly scalp DPC. Before extraction, the whole blood was not fractionated, and total RNA was taken from it. Investigators collected blood before applying each patch test.

The chain is built from TRBV7-3 and TRBJ2-1; 7 positions match TRBD2. The material sequenced was whole blood, taken in connection with sensitization to the hapten diphenylcyclopropenone (DPC). The sequence came from a man in his fifties or sixties with alopecia areata. Some clones in this sample may be carry-over from other donors' samples. CDR3 nucleotides: TGTGCCAGCAGCCTCGCCGGGACTAACAATGAGCAGTTCTTC. Its translation is CASSLAGTNNEQFF.